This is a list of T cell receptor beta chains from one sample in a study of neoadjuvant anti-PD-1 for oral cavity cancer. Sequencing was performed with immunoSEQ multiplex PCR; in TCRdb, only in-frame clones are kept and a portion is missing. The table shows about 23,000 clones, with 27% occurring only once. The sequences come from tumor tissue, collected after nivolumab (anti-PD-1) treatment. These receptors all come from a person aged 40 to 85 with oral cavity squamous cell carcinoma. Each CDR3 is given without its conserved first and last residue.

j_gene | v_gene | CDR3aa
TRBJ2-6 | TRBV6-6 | ASILPGANVLT
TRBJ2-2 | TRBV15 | ATSREGVTGELF
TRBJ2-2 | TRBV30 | AFRLNGRDTGELF
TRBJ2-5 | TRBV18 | ASSPSVGQGETQY
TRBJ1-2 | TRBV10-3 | AISGGQGGEYT
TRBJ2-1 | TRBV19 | ASSNIAAGSGNEQF
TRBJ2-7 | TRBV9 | ASSVTGKAYEQY
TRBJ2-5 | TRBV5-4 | ASSLVPVETQY
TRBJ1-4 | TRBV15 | ATSRERTANEKLF
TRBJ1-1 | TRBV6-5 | ASSRYTGNTEAF
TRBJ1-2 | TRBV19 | ATYRVYGYT
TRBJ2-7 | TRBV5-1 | ASSPDPNTYEQY
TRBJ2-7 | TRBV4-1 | ASSHQFARSASYEQY
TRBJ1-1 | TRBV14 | ASSQEIRGLETEAF
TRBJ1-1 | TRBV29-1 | SVVSQGNTEAF
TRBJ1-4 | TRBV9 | ASSQAGTLSEKLF
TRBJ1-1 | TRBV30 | AWKKTYLTEAF
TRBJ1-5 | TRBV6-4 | ASSLQHGNQPQH
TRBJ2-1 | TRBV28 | ASSLIGLADYNEQF
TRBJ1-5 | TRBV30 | AWSVRGRQPQH
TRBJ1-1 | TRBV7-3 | ASSIDRDAEAF
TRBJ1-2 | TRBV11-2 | ASSSVRDRGAYGYT
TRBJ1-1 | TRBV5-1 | ASSPQGATEAF
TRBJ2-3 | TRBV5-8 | ASSLGSDSSTDTQY
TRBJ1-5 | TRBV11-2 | ASSRGSNQPQH
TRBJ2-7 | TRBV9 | ASSPRDRGEQY
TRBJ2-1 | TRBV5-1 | ASSLENSGSVDEQF
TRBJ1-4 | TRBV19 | ASSTDRGRYNEKLF
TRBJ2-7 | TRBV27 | ASSRGNSYEQY
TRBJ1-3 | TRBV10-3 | AIRRDGSSGNTIY
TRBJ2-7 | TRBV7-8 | ASSLSGGYEQY
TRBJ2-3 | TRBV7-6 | ASSLRTGEGTDTQY
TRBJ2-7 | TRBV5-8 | ASSPIGVQSYEQY
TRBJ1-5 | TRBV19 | ASSSVGQPQH
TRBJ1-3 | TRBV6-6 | ASSYGRHRNTIY